This record covers a single T cell receptor (beta chain). Its antigen is currently unknown. The CDR3 consists of 19 residues. Germline loops: CDR1 SGHRS, CDR2 YFSETQ. Trimming removed 4 bases from V and 7 bases from J; junction bases left unmatched: 19. These data are taken from a study of T cell responses to AZD1222 COVID-19 vaccine. Study-wide points: White British donors predominated, females outnumbered males, and clonal diversity was possibly underestimated. Researchers took repertoire samples only after the peak T cell response had come. Just a handful of people given AZD1222 tested seropositive at baseline. Dominant at 160-218 and 743-854, vaccine-associated CD4 TCRs also spanned spike.

Libraries were prepared by immunoSEQ multiplex PCR; TCRdb keeps only in-frame clonotypes and omits some of them. The table includes 100,000 or so clones, 88% detected once. This TCR was recovered from an adult in good health. The source was peripheral blood, collected on day 0 of AZD1222 vaccination. The chain employs TRBV5-1 and TRBJ2-7; 14 nucleotides align to TRBD2. The CDR3 coding sequence is TGCGCCAGCAGCGCCTACAGGGTATCCGGGACTAGCGGGGGTGTTGAGCAGTACTTC. Its protein is CASSAYRVSGTSGGVEQYF. The full variable domain, rest sourced from reference TRBV5-1 and TRBJ2-7, is KAGVTQTPRYLIKTRGQQVTLSCSPISGHRSVSWYQQTPGQGLQFLFEYFSETQRNKGNFPGRFSGRQFSNSRSEMNVSTLELGDSALYLCASSAYRVSGTSGGVEQYFGPGTRLTVT.